One sample yielded the 24 T cell receptor beta chains listed below, sequenced in a study of neurological immune-mediated disorders. TCRdb reprocessed the 5' RACE reads with MiXCR, giving one entry per CDR3 protein. The data contain fewer than 80,000 distinct CDR3 sequences, around 5.2% of them seen just once; the ten biggest clones take up 3.4%. Sequenced input: PBMCs. The receptors originated from a woman between 50 and 59 years old with multiple sclerosis.

The chain recombines TRBV7-2 with TRBJ1-5; 8 bases are a match to TRBD1. V dropped 5 bases and J dropped 4; count of bases not matched to a gene: 4. CDR1 is SGHTA, CDR2 FQGNSA, per germline. The CDR3 has 14 residues. CDR3 loop: CASSVDRGNQPQHF. CDR3 nucleotide sequence: TGTGCCAGCAGCGTAGACAGGGGTAATCAGCCCCAGCATTTT.

Ten or more counts support this clonotype. This chain connects TRBV15 to TRBJ2-7, with 10 bases aligning to TRBD1. The CDR3 has 17 amino acids. J gave up 5 bases and V 0 bases, and 10 bases lay outside the gene matches. The germline gives CDR1 LNHNV, CDR2 YYDKDF (reference sequence). The CDR3 coding sequence is TGTGCCACCAGCAGAGAACCCCTAAGGACAGGGGGGAACGAGCAGTACTTC. Translated: CATSREPLRTGGNEQYF. Combining the CDR3 with reference TRBV15 and TRBJ2-7 gives the whole variable domain DAMVIQNPRYQVTQFGKPVTLSCSQTLNHNVMYWYQQKSSQAPKLLFHYYDKDFNNEADTPDNFQSRRPNTSFCFLDIRSPGLGDTAMYLCATSREPLRTGGNEQYFGPGTRLTVT.

This clonotype has at least ten counts. The rearrangement uses TRBV20-1 and TRBJ2-3, with a tentative D call TRBD2 (7 bases). The CDR3 sequence is 14 residues long. The germline V and J ends were trimmed by 3 bases and 3 bases, with 13 bases remaining between them. Germline values: CDR1 DFQATT, CDR2 SNEGSKA (reference sequence). The CDR3 region has the DNA TGCAGTGCTAGGGAGGGGGACTATACAGATACGCAGTATTTT. Amino acids: CSAREGDYTDTQYF.

This clonotype appeared a few times. V is TRBV7-2 and J is TRBJ2-3, with D unresolved. Germline lookup yields CDR1 SGHTA and CDR2 FQGNSA. This CDR3 has 14 amino acids. Deletions cut 9 bases from V and 2 bases from J, with 15 bases between. The CDR3 reads CASSPTRPTDTQYF. The CDR3 nucleotides read TGTGCCAGTTCCCCTACAAGGCCCACAGATACGCAGTATTTT.

The chain is built from TRBV7-2 and TRBJ2-5, with D uncertain. Germline CDR1 SGHTA, CDR2 FQGNSA. This CDR3 is 13 amino acids long. V gave up 3 bases and J gave up 5 bases, with 10 bases separating them. The CDR3 sequence is CASSLAARETQYF. The CDR3 DNA reads as TGTGCCAGCAGCTTGGCGGCTCGGGAGACCCAGTACTTC. The variable domain in full, completed from reference TRBV7-2 and TRBJ2-5, reads GAGVSQSPSNKVTEKGKDVELRCDPISGHTALYWYRQSLGQGLEFLIYFQGNSAPDKSGLPSDRFSAERTGGSVSTLTIQRTQQEDSAVYLCASSLAARETQYFGPGTRLLVL.

This clonotype showed up many times. This rearrangement joins TRBV15 to TRBJ1-1; 7 bases are shared with TRBD1. The CDR3 runs 15 residues. J lost 6 bases, V lost 5 bases, and 12 bases had no gene match. Germline V gene lookup returns CDR1 LNHNV and CDR2 YYDKDF (reference sequence). The CDR3 spells CATSGPGQRGPEAFF. The CDR3 DNA sequence: TGTGCCACCAGCGGACCGGGACAGCGGGGACCTGAAGCTTTCTTT.

This clonotype was recorded at least ten times. The DNA of the CDR3 is TGTGCCAGCAGCTCTGGACGGGTCCCCTACAATGAGCAGTTCTTC. It yields the protein CASSSGRVPYNEQFF. The chain carries TRBV7-9 and TRBJ2-1, with D hard to call. This CDR3 has 15 amino acids. From germline, CDR1 is SEHNR and CDR2 FQNEAQ (reference sequence). With 4 bases removed from V and 2 bases from J, the gap between germline ends came to 12 bases.

This clonotype has more than one count but fewer than ten. The CDR3 region has the DNA TGCGCCAGCAGCTTGGATGGGGGGGGCAGTGCAGATACGCAGTATTTT. Translated, it gives CASSLDGGGSADTQYF. The chain employs TRBV5-1 and TRBJ2-3, with D perhaps TRBD2 (7 bases). This CDR3 has 16 residues. The V gene lost 0 bases and the J gene lost 4 bases, with 15 bases spanning the gap. Germline V gene lookup returns CDR1 SGHRS and CDR2 YFSETQ.

In the case of this clonotype: A much larger clonotype is one base distant, so this may be a read error. The gene calls are TRBV20-1 and TRBJ1-1; no reliable D call. V gave up 2 bases and J gave up 2 bases, with 12 bases separating them. CDR1 and CDR2 (germline): DFQATT, SNEGSKA (reference sequence). The CDR3 totals 14 residues. CDR3 in DNA: TGCAGTGCTAGACCCCCGGAAAGTAACACTGAAGCTTTCTTT. It is translated as CSARPPESNTEAFF.

This clonotype was observed many times. This chain links TRBV20-1 with TRBJ2-1; D gene unclear. Germline V CDR1 and CDR2: DFQATT, SNEGSKA (reference sequence). This CDR3 has 13 residues. V was cut by 8 bases and J by 2 bases, with 13 bases left in between. The CDR3 DNA reads as TGCAGTCATGGGGTTTTGGCCTACAATGAGCAGTTCTTC. It yields the protein CSHGVLAYNEQFF.

This clonotype has ten or more counts. The rearrangement links TRBV28 to TRBJ1-5, with D tentatively TRBD1 (6 bases). CDR1 is MDHEN and CDR2 is SYDVKM in the germline V gene. The CDR3 spans 16 residues. V was trimmed by 1 base and J by 4 bases, leaving 14 bases between them. CDR3 region: CASSLSQGVTNQPQHF. The CDR3 nucleotides read TGTGCCAGCAGTTTATCACAGGGAGTAACGAATCAGCCCCAGCATTTT.

Many counts were recorded for this clonotype. The chain recombines TRBV7-9 with TRBJ1-3; the D gene is possibly TRBD1 (6 bases). The V and J ends lost 5 bases and 1 base respectively, with 27 bases between them. The CDR3 runs to 20 residues. The germline V gene has CDR1 SEHNR and CDR2 FQNEAQ (reference sequence). The CDR3 coding sequence is TGTGCCAGCAGCCTCGGGGGGCCTTCGCGCGGATCTCTGTCTGGAAACACCATATATTTT. It encodes CASSLGGPSRGSLSGNTIYF.

This clonotype was seen ten or more times. V gene TRBV20-1 combines with J gene TRBJ2-1; D gene ambiguous. Trimming cost V 1 base and J 5 bases, with 6 bases left between them. Germline assignment: CDR1 DFQATT and CDR2 SNEGSKA (reference sequence). The CDR3 covers 12 residues. As DNA, the CDR3 is TGCAGTGCTAGAGTCCAGAACAATGAGCAGTTCTTC. The encoded protein is CSARVQNNEQFF.

This clonotype was recorded many times. The chain recombines TRBV12-3 or TRBV12-4 with TRBJ1-2; D is perhaps TRBD1 (5 bases). The CDR3 runs to 15 residues. V gave up 8 bases and J gave up 3 bases, with 19 bases separating them. This CDR3 reads CASSKEHGGYYGYTF. CDR3 nucleotide sequence: TGTGCCAGCTCCAAAGAGCACGGGGGATACTATGGCTACACCTTC.

This clonotype has a count of ten or more. J is TRBJ2-5 and V is TRBV20-1; D perhaps matches TRBD1 (5 bases). The CDR3 spans 12 residues. V was pared by 7 bases and J by 4 bases, with 13 bases between. In germline, CDR1 is DFQATT, CDR2 SNEGSKA (reference sequence). The CDR3, as DNA: TGCAGTGTGTTCACAGGTCCAGAGACCCAGTACTTC. Translation gives CSVFTGPETQYF.

This clonotype was seen repeatedly, ten times or more. The CDR3 DNA is TGTGCCAGCAGCTTAAGCCGGACAGGGAGCTACGAGCAGTACGTC. Protein: CASSLSRTGSYEQYV. The chain has TRBV7-3 and TRBJ2-7, with 8 bases identical to TRBD1. The CDR3 is 15 residues long. Germline trimming cut 1 base from V and 3 bases from J; bases unmatched to any gene: 5. Germline V lookup: CDR1 SGHTA, CDR2 FQGTGA.

This clonotype was counted many times. The V gene is TRBV12-3 or TRBV12-4, the J gene TRBJ2-2; D call uncertain. Trimming removed 3 bases from V and 7 bases from J, with 3 bases in between. This CDR3 has 11 residues. CDR3: CASSFFGELFF. CDR3 DNA: TGTGCCAGCAGTTTTTTCGGGGAGCTGTTTTTT.

In its sample, this clonotype was seen many times. The rearrangement links TRBV18 to TRBJ2-1; 10 nucleotides agree with TRBD2. CDR3 length equals 16 residues. The germline V gene has CDR1 KGHSH and CDR2 LQKENI. The J segment lost 6 bases and the V segment lost 0 bases, leaving 5 bases of the junction unmatched. CDR3 amino acids: CASSPPLLAGGNEQFF. The CDR3 nucleotides read TGTGCCAGCTCACCACCGCTATTAGCGGGGGGCAATGAGCAGTTCTTC.

This clonotype was seen ten or more times. J is TRBJ1-5 and V is TRBV12-3 or TRBV12-4; a weak D match, TRBD1 (5 bases). Trimming took off 2 bases at V and 5 bases at J, with 10 bases between the two ends. The CDR3 is 14 residues long. CDR3 region: CASSLLGEDQPQHF. CDR3 bases: TGTGCCAGCAGTTTACTAGGGGAGGATCAGCCCCAGCATTTT.

This clonotype was detected ten times or more. This chain joins TRBV24-1 and TRBJ2-1; D is unclear. There are 12 residues in the CDR3. The germline CDR1 and CDR2 sequences are KGHDR and SFDVKD. V lost 4 bases to trimming and J lost 5 bases, with 5 bases between them. The CDR3 loop reads CATSDINNEQFF. DNA of the CDR3: TGTGCCACCAGTGACATCAACAATGAGCAGTTCTTC.

The gene calls are TRBV6-2 or TRBV6-3 and TRBJ1-3, with D unclear. Germline V gene data show CDR1 as MNHEY and CDR2 as SVGEGT. The V end lost 2 bases, the J end lost 0 bases, and 11 bases lay between the germline ends. The CDR3 has 16 residues. CDR3 DNA: TGTGCCAGCAGTTACGGGAGATCTCTCTCTGGAAACACCATATATTTT. Translation: CASSYGRSLSGNTIYF.

This clonotype was seen ten or more times. V is TRBV2 and J is TRBJ2-7; tentative D call: TRBD1 (6 bases). This CDR3 is built from 13 residues. Germline loops: CDR1 SNHLY, CDR2 FYNNEI. V was cut by 8 bases and J by 0 bases, with 11 bases left in between. The CDR3 sequence is CASHGDNSYEQYF. As DNA, the CDR3 is TGTGCCAGCCACGGGGACAACTCCTACGAGCAGTACTTC.

This clonotype was seen many times. V gene TRBV6-5 combines with J gene TRBJ2-7; 12 bases line up with TRBD2. Trimming cost V 2 bases and J 3 bases; bases outside gene matches: 2. The CDR3 loop spans 15 amino acids. The germline gives CDR1 MNHEY, CDR2 SVGAGI. The CDR3 DNA sequence: TGTGCCAGCAGTTACGGACTAGCGGGGTACTACGAGCAGTACTTC. It is translated as CASSYGLAGYYEQYF.

This clonotype was counted ten times or more. The rearrangement links TRBV10-3 to TRBJ2-1, with 9 bases matching TRBD1. The CDR3 extends over 13 amino acids. Germline V lookup: CDR1 ENHRY, CDR2 SYGVKD. V lost 8 bases, J lost 8 bases, and 7 bases stayed unmatched. CDR3 DNA: TGTGCCATCCAAAGGACAGGGGACGATGAGCAGTTCTTC. This translates into CAIQRTGDDEQFF.